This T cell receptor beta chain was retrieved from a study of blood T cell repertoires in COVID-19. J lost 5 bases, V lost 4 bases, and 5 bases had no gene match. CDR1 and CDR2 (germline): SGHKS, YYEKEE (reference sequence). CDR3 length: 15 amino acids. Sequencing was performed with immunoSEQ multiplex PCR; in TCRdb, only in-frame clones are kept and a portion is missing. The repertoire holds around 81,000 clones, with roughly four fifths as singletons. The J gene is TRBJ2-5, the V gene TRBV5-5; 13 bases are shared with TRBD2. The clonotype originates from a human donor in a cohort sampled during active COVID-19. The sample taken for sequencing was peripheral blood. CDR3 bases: TGTGCCAGCAGCCCCGGGACTAGCGGGGCTGAGACCCAGTACTTC. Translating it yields CASSPGTSGAETQYF.